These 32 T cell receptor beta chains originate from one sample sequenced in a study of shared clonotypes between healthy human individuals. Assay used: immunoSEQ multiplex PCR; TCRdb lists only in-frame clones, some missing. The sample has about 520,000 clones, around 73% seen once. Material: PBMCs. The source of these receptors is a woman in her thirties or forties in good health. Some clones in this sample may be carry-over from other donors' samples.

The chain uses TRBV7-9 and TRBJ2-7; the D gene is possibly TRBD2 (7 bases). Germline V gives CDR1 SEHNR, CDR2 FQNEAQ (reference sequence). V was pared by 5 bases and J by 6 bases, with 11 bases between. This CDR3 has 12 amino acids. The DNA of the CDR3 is TGTGCCAGCAGCCCGGGGGGCTGCGAGCAGTACTTC. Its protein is CASSPGGCEQYF. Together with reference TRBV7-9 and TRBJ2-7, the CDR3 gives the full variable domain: DTGVSQNPRHKITKRGQNVTFRCDPISEHNRLYWYRQTLGQGPEFLTYFQNEAQLEKSRLLSDRFSAERPKGSFSTLEIQRTEQGDSAMYLCASSPGGCEQYFGPGTRLTVT.

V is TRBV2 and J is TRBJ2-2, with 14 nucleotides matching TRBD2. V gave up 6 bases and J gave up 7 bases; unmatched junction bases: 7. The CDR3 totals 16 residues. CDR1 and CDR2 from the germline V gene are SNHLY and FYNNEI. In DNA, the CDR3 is TGTGCCAGCAGGGCGACTAGCGGGAGGGGAGTCGGGGAGCTGTTTTTT. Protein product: CASRATSGRGVGELFF.

CDR3 in amino acids: CASSLRRLAGGETQYF. The CDR3 bases are TGTGCCAGCAGCTTAAGGAGACTAGCGGGAGGGGAGACCCAGTACTTC. The V and J genes are TRBV7-3 and TRBJ2-5; 14 nucleotides agree with TRBD2. Per the germline V gene, CDR1 is SGHTA and CDR2 is FQGTGA. CDR3 size: 16 residues. Losses at the gene ends were 1 base for V and 5 bases for J; bases not matched to a gene: 3.

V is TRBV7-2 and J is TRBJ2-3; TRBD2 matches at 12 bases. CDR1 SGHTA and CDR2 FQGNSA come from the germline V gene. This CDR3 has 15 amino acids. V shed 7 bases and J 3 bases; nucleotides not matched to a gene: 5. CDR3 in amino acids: CASTASGRGTDTQYF. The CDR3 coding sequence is TGTGCCAGCACGGCTAGCGGGAGGGGTACAGATACGCAGTATTTT.

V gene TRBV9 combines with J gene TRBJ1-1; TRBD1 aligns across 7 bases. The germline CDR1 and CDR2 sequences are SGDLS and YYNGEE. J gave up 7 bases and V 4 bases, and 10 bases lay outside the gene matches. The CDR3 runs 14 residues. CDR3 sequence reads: CASSPQRRDSEAFF. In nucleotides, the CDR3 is TGTGCCAGCAGCCCCCAACGGCGGGACAGTGAAGCTTTCTTT.

The CDR3 nucleotides are TGTGCCAGCAGTGAAGATCCGGGACATCAAGAGACCCAGTACTTC. Its protein product is CASSEDPGHQETQYF. This chain uses TRBV6-1 with TRBJ2-5; D possibly corresponds to TRBD1 (6 bases). The CDR3 is 15 amino acids. The V gene's germline CDR1 is MNHNS and CDR2 SASEGT. Trimming stripped 1 base from V and 2 bases from J, with 11 bases between.

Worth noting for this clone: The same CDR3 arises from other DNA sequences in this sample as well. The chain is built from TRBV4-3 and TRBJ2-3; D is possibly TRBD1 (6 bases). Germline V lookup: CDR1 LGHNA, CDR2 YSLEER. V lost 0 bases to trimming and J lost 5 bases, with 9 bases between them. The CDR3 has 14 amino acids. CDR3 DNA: TGCGCCAGCAGCCAAGACAGGGGCAAAGATACGCAGTATTTT. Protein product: CASSQDRGKDTQYF.

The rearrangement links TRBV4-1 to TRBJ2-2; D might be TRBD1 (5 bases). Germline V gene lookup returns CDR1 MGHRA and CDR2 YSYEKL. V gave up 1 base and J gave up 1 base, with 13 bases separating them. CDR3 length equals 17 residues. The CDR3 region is CASSQGKATVNTGELFF. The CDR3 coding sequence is TGCGCCAGCAGCCAAGGAAAAGCGACAGTGAACACCGGGGAGCTGTTTTTT.

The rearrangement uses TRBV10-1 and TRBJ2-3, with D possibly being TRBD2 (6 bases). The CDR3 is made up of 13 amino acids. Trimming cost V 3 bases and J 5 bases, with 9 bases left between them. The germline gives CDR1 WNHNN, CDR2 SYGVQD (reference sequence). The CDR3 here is CASSDAGGDTQYF. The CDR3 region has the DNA TGCGCCAGCAGTGACGCCGGGGGAGATACGCAGTATTTT.

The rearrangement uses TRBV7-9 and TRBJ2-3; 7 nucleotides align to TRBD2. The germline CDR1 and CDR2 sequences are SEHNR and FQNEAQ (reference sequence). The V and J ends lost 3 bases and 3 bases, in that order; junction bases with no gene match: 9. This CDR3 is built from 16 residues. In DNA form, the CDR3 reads TGTGCCAGCAGCTTCGGTTCATATAGCGGGACAGATACGCAGTATTTT. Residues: CASSFGSYSGTDTQYF. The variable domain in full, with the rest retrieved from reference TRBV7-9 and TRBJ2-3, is DTGVSQNPRHKITKRGQNVTFRCDPISEHNRLYWYRQTLGQGPEFLTYFQNEAQLEKSRLLSDRFSAERPKGSFSTLEIQRTEQGDSAMYLCASSFGSYSGTDTQYFGPGTRLTVL.

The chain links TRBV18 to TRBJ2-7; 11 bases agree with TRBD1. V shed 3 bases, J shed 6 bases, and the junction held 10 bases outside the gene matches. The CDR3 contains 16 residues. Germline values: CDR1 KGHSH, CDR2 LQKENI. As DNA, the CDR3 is TGTGCCAGCTCACCGGGAACCGGGACAGGGGGTTTCGAGCAGTACTTC. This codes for CASSPGTGTGGFEQYF.

As DNA, the CDR3 is TGTGCCAGCAGTGAACGGGTCCTAACGGCCTACGAGCAGTACTTC. Translating it yields CASSERVLTAYEQYF. J is TRBJ2-7 and V is TRBV27; the D is unclear. Looked up from germline, CDR1 is MNHEY and CDR2 is SMNVEV (reference sequence). Deletions cut 5 bases from V and 2 bases from J, with 16 bases between. The CDR3 is 15 amino acids.

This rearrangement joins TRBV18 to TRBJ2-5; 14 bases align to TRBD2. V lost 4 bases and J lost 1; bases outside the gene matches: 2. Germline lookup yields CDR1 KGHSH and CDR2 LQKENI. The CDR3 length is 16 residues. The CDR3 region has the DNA TGTGCCAGCTCACGTGGGACTAGCGGGAGCCAAGAGACCCAGTACTTC. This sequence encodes CASSRGTSGSQETQYF.

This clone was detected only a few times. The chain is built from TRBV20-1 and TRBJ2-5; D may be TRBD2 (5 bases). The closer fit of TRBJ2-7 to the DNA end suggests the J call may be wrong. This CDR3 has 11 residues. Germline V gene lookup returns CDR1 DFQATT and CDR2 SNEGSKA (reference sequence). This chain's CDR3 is CKVARYYEQYF. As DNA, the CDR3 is TGCAAGGTAGCGAGATACTACGAGCAGTACTTC.

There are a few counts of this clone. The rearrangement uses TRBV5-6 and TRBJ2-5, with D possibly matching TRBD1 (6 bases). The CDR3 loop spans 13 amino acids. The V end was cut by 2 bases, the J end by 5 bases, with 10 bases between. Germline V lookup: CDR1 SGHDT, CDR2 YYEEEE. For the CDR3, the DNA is TGTGCCAGCAGCTTTACAGGGTACGAGACCCAGTACTTC. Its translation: CASSFTGYETQYF.

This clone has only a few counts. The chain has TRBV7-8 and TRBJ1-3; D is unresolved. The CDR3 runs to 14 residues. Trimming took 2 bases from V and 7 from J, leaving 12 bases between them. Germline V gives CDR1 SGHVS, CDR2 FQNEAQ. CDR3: CASSLRDVSNTIYF. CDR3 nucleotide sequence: TGTGCCAGCAGCTTACGCGATGTTTCGAACACCATATATTTT.

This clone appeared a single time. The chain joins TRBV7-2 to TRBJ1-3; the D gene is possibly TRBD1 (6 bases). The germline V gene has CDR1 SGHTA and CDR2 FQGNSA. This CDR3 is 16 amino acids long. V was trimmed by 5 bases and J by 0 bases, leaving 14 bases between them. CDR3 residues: CASSVSGVSSGNTIYF. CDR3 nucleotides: TGTGCCAGCAGCGTTTCAGGGGTGAGCTCTGGAAACACCATATATTTT.

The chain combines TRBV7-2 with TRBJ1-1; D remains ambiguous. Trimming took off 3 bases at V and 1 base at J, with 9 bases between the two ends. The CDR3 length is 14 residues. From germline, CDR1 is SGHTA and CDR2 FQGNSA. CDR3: CASSLQAGNTEAFF. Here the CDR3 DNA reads TGTGCCAGCAGCTTGCAAGCCGGGAACACTGAAGCTTTCTTT.

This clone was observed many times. CDR3 sequence reads: CASSLGAGRPYEQYF. The CDR3 nucleotides read TGTGCCAGCAGTTTGGGGGCAGGGCGTCCCTACGAGCAGTACTTC. The rearrangement uses TRBV27 and TRBJ2-7; perhaps TRBD1 as D (6 bases). Germline V lookup: CDR1 MNHEY, CDR2 SMNVEV (reference sequence). V lost 3 bases and J lost 2, with 14 bases in between. CDR3 length: 15 amino acids.

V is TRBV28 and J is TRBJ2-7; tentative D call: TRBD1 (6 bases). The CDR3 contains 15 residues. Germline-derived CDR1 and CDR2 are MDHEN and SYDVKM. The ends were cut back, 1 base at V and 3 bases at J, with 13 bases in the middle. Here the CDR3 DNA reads TGTGCCAGCAGTTTATATTCGCACAGGGTCTACGAGCAGTACTTC. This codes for CASSLYSHRVYEQYF.

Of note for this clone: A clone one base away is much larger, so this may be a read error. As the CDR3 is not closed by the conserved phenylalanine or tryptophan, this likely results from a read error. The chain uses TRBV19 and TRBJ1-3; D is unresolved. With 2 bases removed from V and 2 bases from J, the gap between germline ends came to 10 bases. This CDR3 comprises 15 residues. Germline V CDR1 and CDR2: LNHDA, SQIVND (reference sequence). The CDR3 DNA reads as TGTGCCAGTAGTATACAGGCGGCTGCTGGAAACACCATATATTCT. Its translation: CASSIQAAAGNTIYS.

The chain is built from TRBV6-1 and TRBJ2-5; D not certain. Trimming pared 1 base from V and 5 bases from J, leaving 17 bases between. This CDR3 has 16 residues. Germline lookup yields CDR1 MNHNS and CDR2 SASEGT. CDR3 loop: CASSEGHYRLGETQYF. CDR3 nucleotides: TGTGCCAGCAGTGAAGGTCACTACCGCCTTGGGGAGACCCAGTACTTC.

CDR3 in amino acids: CATSRDSGRVYEQYF. The CDR3, as DNA: TGTGCCACCAGCAGAGATAGCGGGAGGGTCTACGAGCAGTACTTC. The chain carries TRBV15 and TRBJ2-7, with 11 nucleotides matching TRBD2. Germline CDR1 LNHNV, CDR2 YYDKDF (reference sequence). Trimming at V came to 0 bases and at J to 3 bases, leaving 1 base not matched to a gene. This CDR3 has 15 amino acids. Together with reference TRBV15 and TRBJ2-7, the CDR3 gives the full variable domain: DAMVIQNPRYQVTQFGKPVTLSCSQTLNHNVMYWYQQKSSQAPKLLFHYYDKDFNNEADTPDNFQSRRPNTSFCFLDIRSPGLGDTAMYLCATSRDSGRVYEQYFGPGTRLTVT.

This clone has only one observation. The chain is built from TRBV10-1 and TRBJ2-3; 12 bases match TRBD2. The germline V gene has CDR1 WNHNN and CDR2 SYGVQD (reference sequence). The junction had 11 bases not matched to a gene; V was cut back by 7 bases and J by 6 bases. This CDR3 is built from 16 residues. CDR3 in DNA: TGCGCCAGCACTGGACTAGCGGGGCGGGATGGGGATACGCAGTATTTT. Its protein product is CASTGLAGRDGDTQYF.

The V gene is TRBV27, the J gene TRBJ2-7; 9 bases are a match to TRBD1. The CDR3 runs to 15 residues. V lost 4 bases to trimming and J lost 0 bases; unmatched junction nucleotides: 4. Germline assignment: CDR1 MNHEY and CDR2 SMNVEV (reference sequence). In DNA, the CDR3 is TGTGCCAGCAGTTCCCGGGACAGGGTCTCCTACGAGCAGTACTTC. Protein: CASSSRDRVSYEQYF.

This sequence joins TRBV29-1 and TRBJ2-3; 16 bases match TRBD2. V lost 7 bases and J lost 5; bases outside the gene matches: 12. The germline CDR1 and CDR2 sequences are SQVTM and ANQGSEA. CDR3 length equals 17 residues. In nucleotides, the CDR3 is TGCAGCGGCCAACCGGGACTAGCGGGAGGGTGGGGAGATACGCAGTATTTT. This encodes CSGQPGLAGGWGDTQYF.

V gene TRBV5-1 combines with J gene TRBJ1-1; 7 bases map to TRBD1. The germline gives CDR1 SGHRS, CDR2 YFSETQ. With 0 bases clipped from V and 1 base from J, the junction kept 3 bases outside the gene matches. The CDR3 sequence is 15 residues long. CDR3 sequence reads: CASSLVGQANTEAFF. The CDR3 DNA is TGCGCCAGCAGCTTGGTAGGACAGGCGAACACTGAAGCTTTCTTT.

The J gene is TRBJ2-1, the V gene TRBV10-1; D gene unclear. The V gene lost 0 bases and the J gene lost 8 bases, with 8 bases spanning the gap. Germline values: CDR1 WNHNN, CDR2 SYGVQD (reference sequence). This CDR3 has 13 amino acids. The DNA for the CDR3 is TGCGCCAGCAGTGAGTCGGGAACCTATGAGCAGTTCTTC. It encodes CASSESGTYEQFF.

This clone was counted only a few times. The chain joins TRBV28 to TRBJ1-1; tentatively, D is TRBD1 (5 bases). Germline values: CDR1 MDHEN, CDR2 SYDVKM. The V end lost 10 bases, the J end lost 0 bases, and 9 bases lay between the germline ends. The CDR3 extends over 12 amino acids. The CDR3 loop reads CATWGMNTEAFF. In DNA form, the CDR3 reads TGTGCCACCTGGGGGATGAACACTGAAGCTTTCTTT.

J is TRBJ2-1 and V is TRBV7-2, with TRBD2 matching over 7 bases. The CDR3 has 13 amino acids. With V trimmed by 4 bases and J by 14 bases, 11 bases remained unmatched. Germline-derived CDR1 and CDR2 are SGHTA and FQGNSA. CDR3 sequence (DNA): TGTGCCAGCAGCTGGGGGGGTGCGGAGGGCGAGTTCTTC. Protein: CASSWGGAEGEFF.

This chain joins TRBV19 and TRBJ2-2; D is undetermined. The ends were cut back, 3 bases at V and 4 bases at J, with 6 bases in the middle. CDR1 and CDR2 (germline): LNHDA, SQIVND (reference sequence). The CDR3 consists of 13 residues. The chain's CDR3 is CASSIWVTGELFF. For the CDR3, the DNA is TGTGCCAGTAGTATTTGGGTCACCGGGGAGCTGTTTTTT.

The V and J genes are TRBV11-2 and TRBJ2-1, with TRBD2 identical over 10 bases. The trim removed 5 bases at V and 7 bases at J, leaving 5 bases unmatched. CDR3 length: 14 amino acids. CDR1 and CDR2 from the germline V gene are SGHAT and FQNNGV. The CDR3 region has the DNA TGTGCCAGCAGCACCGGACTAGCGGTGAATGAGCAGTTCTTC. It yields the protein CASSTGLAVNEQFF.